The subject of this entry is one TCR beta chain. The repertoire was sequenced with immunoSEQ multiplex PCR; TCRdb's copy has only in-frame clones and lacks some. This sample carries about 130,000 clones, about 92% of them seen once, and the ten largest clones take around 1.8%. The CDR3 runs to 19 residues. This record comes from a study of control samples from healthy donors and cancer patients. The sequencing sample was made of PBMCs. The chain recombines TRBV7-5 with TRBJ2-5; the D call TRBD2 from the table was never checked on the DNA. TRBV7-5 is designated a pseudogene. The clonotype comes from a man in his fifties with head and neck cancer. In nucleotides, the CDR3 is TGTGTCAGAAGCTTAGCTCTTAGTGACCAGCGGGGGATCCAAGAGACCCAGTACTTC. It yields the protein CVRSLALSDQRGIQETQYF.